This T cell receptor beta chain emerged from a study of graft-versus-host responses after intestinal transplantation. TCRdb's table, derived via immunoSEQ multiplex PCR, lists solely in-frame clones and lacks some. This table holds some 150,000 clones, nearly 95% found once. As for this clone: Its antigen remains unknown.

Germline V CDR1 and CDR2: WNHNN, SYGVQD (reference sequence). Trimming at V came to 0 bases and at J to 0 bases, leaving 3 bases not matched to a gene. The CDR3 runs to 16 residues. This TCR derives from a human donor who received an intestinal transplant. Specimen: unstimulated CD4+ T cells sorted from spleen or lymph node cells, collected before intestinal transplant. The J gene is TRBJ2-3, the V gene TRBV10-1; 7 nucleotides match TRBD2. The CDR3 reads CASSESAGASTDTQYF. The CDR3 DNA reads TGCGCCAGCAGTGAGTCGGCGGGAGCTAGCACAGATACGCAGTATTTT.